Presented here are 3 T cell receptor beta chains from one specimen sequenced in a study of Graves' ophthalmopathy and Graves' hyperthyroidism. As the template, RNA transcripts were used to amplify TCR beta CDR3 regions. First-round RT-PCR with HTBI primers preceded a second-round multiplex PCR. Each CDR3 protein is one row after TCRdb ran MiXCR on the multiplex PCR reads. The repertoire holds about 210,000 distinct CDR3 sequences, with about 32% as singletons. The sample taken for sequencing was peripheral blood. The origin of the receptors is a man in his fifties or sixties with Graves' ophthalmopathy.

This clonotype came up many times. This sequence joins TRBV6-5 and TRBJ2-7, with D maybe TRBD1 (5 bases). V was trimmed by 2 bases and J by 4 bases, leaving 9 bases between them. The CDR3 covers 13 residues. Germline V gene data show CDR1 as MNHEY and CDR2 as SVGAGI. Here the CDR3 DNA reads TGTGCCAGCAGTTACGGACAACTGTACGAGCAGTACTTC. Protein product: CASSYGQLYEQYF.

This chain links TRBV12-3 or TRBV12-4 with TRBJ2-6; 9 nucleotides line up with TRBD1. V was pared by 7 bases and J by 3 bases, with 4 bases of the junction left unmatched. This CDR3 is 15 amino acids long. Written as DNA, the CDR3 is TGTGCCAGCAAACAGGGGGCGCGTGGGGCCAACGTCCTGACTTTC. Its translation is CASKQGARGANVLTF.

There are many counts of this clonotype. DNA for the CDR3: TGCGCCAGCAGCCAAAACGCCGGACAGGGGGTAACTTTCTTT. Its protein product is CASSQNAGQGVTFF. The chain is built from TRBV5-1 and TRBJ1-1; 10 nucleotides agree with TRBD1. Germline V CDR1 and CDR2: SGHRS, YFSETQ. The CDR3 contains 14 residues. The J segment lost 12 bases and the V segment lost 4 bases, leaving 12 bases of the junction unmatched.